Following are 21 T cell receptor beta chains from one sample sequenced in a study of regulatory T cells in long-lasting Graves disease. This sample's time point: newly diagnosed GD, antithyroid drugs for less than 3 months. Generation of the TCR library employed RNA extracted from PBMCs. CDR3 regions were amplified by Arm-PCR using iRepertoire HTBI primers to build TCR beta libraries. Each CDR3 protein gets one entry after TCRdb re-called the multiplex PCR reads with MiXCR. The repertoire holds around 400,000 distinct CDR3 sequences, with around 15% as singletons. The sample consisted of peripheral blood mononuclear cells (PBMCs), taken at new diagnosis, from a patient treated with antithyroid drugs. The receptor source for this set is a female donor with Graves disease.

This clonotype was picked up many times. The chain carries TRBV2 and TRBJ1-4; D ambiguous. Germline V gene sequence: CDR1 SNHLY, CDR2 FYNNEI. The ends were cut back, 4 bases at V and 8 bases at J, with 17 bases in the middle. The CDR3 runs 15 residues. CDR3 in amino acids: CASSGATRLGEKLFF. In DNA form, the CDR3 reads TGTGCCAGCAGTGGGGCAACCCGGTTGGGGGAAAAACTGTTTTTT. Together with reference TRBV2 and TRBJ1-4, the CDR3 gives the full variable domain: EPEVTQTPSHQVTQMGQEVILRCVPISNHLYFYWYRQILGQKVEFLVSFYNNEISEKSEIFDDQFSVERPDGSNFTLKIRSTKLEDSAMYFCASSGATRLGEKLFFGSGTQLSVL.

This clonotype was recorded many times. The J gene is TRBJ2-1, the V gene TRBV29-1; the match to TRBD2 covers 15 bases. The CDR3 has 16 residues. CDR1 SQVTM and CDR2 ANQGSEA come from the germline V gene. V was pared by 0 bases and J by 9 bases, with 6 bases of the junction left unmatched. The CDR3 is CSVEDRGLAGGFEQFF. CDR3 DNA sequence: TGCAGCGTTGAAGACCGAGGACTAGCGGGGGGGTTTGAGCAGTTCTTC.

The sample holds many counts of this clonotype. The rearrangement links TRBV11-2 to TRBJ2-2; no firm D call. In germline, CDR1 is SGHAT, CDR2 FQNNGV. The CDR3 runs to 13 residues. Deletions cut 7 bases from V and 4 bases from J, with 10 bases between. The DNA of the CDR3 is TGTGCCAGCACCACGTCTGGCACCGGGGAGCTGTTTTTT. This translates into CASTTSGTGELFF.

This clonotype was recorded at least ten times. The chain has TRBV20-1 and TRBJ2-5; D remains ambiguous. V shed 6 bases and J shed 0 bases, with 17 bases lying between them. Germline values: CDR1 DFQATT, CDR2 SNEGSKA (reference sequence). The CDR3 covers 15 residues. CDR3 loop: CSAHPRAWYQETQYF. CDR3 DNA: TGCAGTGCCCACCCCCGCGCCTGGTACCAAGAGACCCAGTACTTC.

This clonotype was seen a handful of times. A much larger clone lies a single base off, so this may be a read error. The chain combines TRBV15 with TRBJ2-7; D might be TRBD2 (5 bases). Looked up from germline, CDR1 is LNHNV and CDR2 is YYDKDF (reference sequence). Deletions cut 1 base from V and 2 bases from J, with 12 bases between. CDR3 length equals 15 residues. CDR3 coding DNA: TGTGCCACCAGCAGAGGTACGGGAACGGCCTACGAGCAGTACTTC. Amino acids: CATSRGTGTAYEQYF. Complete variable domain (other parts from reference TRBV15 and TRBJ2-7): DAMVIQNPRYQVTQFGKPVTLSCSQTLNHNVMYWYQQKSSQAPKLLFHYYDKDFNNEADTPDNFQSRRPNTSFCFLDIRSPGLGDTAMYLCATSRGTGTAYEQYFGPGTRLTVT.

This clonotype was detected ten times or more. The rearrangement links TRBV5-1 to TRBJ1-1, with D unclear. Trimming stripped 0 bases from V and 3 bases from J, with 6 bases between. CDR1 and CDR2 (germline): SGHRS, YFSETQ. The CDR3 is made up of 13 amino acids. In nucleotides, the CDR3 is TGCGCCAGCAGCTTGGTTGCGGACACTGAAGCTTTCTTT. Translating gives CASSLVADTEAFF.

Ten or more counts support this clonotype. The chain couples TRBV2 to TRBJ1-2, with D unclear. The V end was cut by 1 base, the J end by 5 bases, with 14 bases between. The germline V gene has CDR1 SNHLY and CDR2 FYNNEI. This CDR3 is 15 amino acids long. CDR3 residues: CASSEGGNAAYGYTF. The CDR3, as DNA: TGTGCCAGCAGTGAAGGAGGGAATGCGGCTTATGGCTACACCTTC.

The chain employs TRBV11-2 and TRBJ2-2, with D unresolved. The germline CDR1 and CDR2 sequences are SGHAT and FQNNGV. The CDR3 is 16 residues long. Trimming removed 0 bases at V and 1 base at J, with 9 bases between. The DNA of the CDR3 is TGTGCCAGCAGCTTAGATCTGTCAGGGAACACCGGGGAGCTGTTTTTT. This translates into CASSLDLSGNTGELFF.

The chain carries TRBV5-4 and TRBJ2-1; no clear D gene. Germline lookup yields CDR1 SGHNT and CDR2 YYREEE (reference sequence). This CDR3 comprises 14 residues. Trimming pared 4 bases from V and 5 bases from J, leaving 13 bases between. CDR3 loop: CASSAWGLNNEQFF. The DNA of the CDR3 is TGTGCCAGCAGCGCCTGGGGTCTTAACAATGAGCAGTTCTTC. The full variable domain, in which reference TRBV5-4 and TRBJ2-1 provide the parts outside the CDR3, is ETGVTQSPTHLIKTRGQQVTLRCSSQSGHNTVSWYQQALGQGPQFIFQYYREEENGRGNFPPRFSGLQFPNYSSELNVNALELDDSALYLCASSAWGLNNEQFFGPGTRLTVL.

This clonotype was counted only a few times. The genes are TRBV6-1 and TRBJ1-6; no clear D gene. The CDR3 sequence is 15 residues long. V was shortened by 3 bases and J by 5 bases, with 11 bases between the two germline ends. The germline CDR1 and CDR2 sequences are MNHNS and SASEGT. CDR3 loop: CASSDSRENNSPLHF. The CDR3 DNA reads TGTGCCAGCAGTGACTCAAGGGAGAATAATTCACCCCTCCACTTT.

V is TRBV24-1 and J is TRBJ2-6; no clear D gene. V shed 6 bases and J shed 2 bases, with 16 bases lying between them. CDR3 length: 17 amino acids. Germline V gene lookup returns CDR1 KGHDR and CDR2 SFDVKD. The CDR3 is CATSPSDQVAGANVLTF. In DNA form, the CDR3 reads TGTGCCACCAGTCCCTCGGATCAGGTCGCTGGGGCCAACGTCCTGACTTTC.

This clonotype has ten or more counts. The CDR3 spells CASSPRVTGSSYNEQFF. CDR3 coding DNA: TGTGCCAGCAGCCCCAGGGTCACCGGGAGCTCCTACAATGAGCAGTTCTTC. This chain uses TRBV7-6 with TRBJ2-1; D is perhaps TRBD2 (6 bases). The CDR3 contains 17 residues. From germline, CDR1 is SGHVS and CDR2 FNYEAQ. The V end lost 5 bases, the J end lost 0 bases, and 17 bases lay between the germline ends.

This clonotype has more than one count but fewer than ten. The junction departs from the called germline gene at one end, perhaps through a read error. The V and J genes are TRBV6-9 and TRBJ2-1, with D maybe TRBD1 (5 bases). The germline CDR1 and CDR2 sequences are MNHGY and SVAAGI. The CDR3 contains 14 residues. CDR3 sequence reads: CAGSYTGRAVEQFF. CDR3 sequence (DNA): TGTGCCGGCAGTTACACCGGCAGGGCTGTTGAGCAGTTCTTC.

In this sample, this clonotype turned up many times. This chain uses TRBV24-1 with TRBJ1-2; no reliable D call. V dropped 9 bases and J dropped 4 bases, with 26 bases sitting between them. Germline V CDR1 and CDR2: KGHDR, SFDVKD. CDR3 size: 17 residues. The CDR3 reads CATPDGVGSLPFYGYTF. In DNA form, the CDR3 reads TGTGCCACCCCGGACGGCGTTGGATCCTTACCCTTCTATGGCTACACCTTC.

This clonotype was picked up many times. CDR3 DNA sequence: TGCGCCAGCAGCCAGGTTGGTCCGTACCAAGAGACCCAGTACTTC. Translation gives CASSQVGPYQETQYF. This chain uses TRBV4-1 with TRBJ2-5, with no clear D. V was shortened by 3 bases and J by 0 bases, with 11 bases between the two germline ends. CDR1 and CDR2 (germline): MGHRA, YSYEKL. The CDR3 consists of 15 residues.

This clonotype was seen repeatedly, ten times or more. The rearrangement uses TRBV20-1 and TRBJ2-1, with D tentatively TRBD1 or TRBD2 (5 bases each). CDR3 length equals 14 residues. Per the germline V gene, CDR1 is DFQATT and CDR2 is SNEGSKA (reference sequence). With 1 base removed from V and 2 bases from J, the gap between germline ends came to 9 bases. This CDR3 reads CSARAGPTYNEQFF. The CDR3 DNA follows: TGCAGTGCTAGAGCGGGGCCCACCTACAATGAGCAGTTCTTC.

At least ten counts were recorded for this clonotype. This chain uses TRBV4-1 with TRBJ2-4; D is perhaps TRBD1 (5 bases). The CDR3 covers 14 residues. The germline gives CDR1 MGHRA, CDR2 YSYEKL. Trimming took 3 bases from V and 10 from J, leaving 16 bases between them. CDR3 amino acids: CASSQAGQGVIQYF. Here the CDR3 DNA reads TGCGCCAGCAGCCAGGCCGGTCAAGGGGTTATTCAGTACTTC.

This clonotype was counted a single time. A far larger clone is off by one base, so a read error is likely. The V and J genes are TRBV7-2 and TRBJ2-1; 8 bases are shared with TRBD2. Trimming removed 5 bases from V and 2 bases from J; junction bases left unmatched: 8. The germline gives CDR1 SGHTA, CDR2 FQGNSA. The CDR3 contains 16 residues. The CDR3: CASSTAGGAAYNEQFF. CDR3 coding DNA: TGTGCCAGCAGCACGGCCGGGGGGGCCGCCTACAATGAGCAGTTCTTC.

This rearrangement joins TRBV4-1 to TRBJ1-1; no firm D call. The CDR3 is 16 residues long. V was cut by 3 bases and J by 0 bases, with 14 bases left in between. CDR1 is MGHRA, CDR2 YSYEKL, per germline. CDR3 amino acids: CASSQAGAGLNTEAFF. Here the CDR3 DNA reads TGCGCCAGCAGCCAGGCGGGCGCGGGTTTGAACACTGAAGCTTTCTTT.

In its sample, this clonotype was seen many times. The chain combines TRBV6-2 or TRBV6-3 with TRBJ2-1; D uncertain. V lost 1 base and J lost 6, with 10 bases in between. In germline, CDR1 is MNHEY, CDR2 SVGEGT. The CDR3 covers 14 residues. The CDR3 sequence: CASSYCYACNEQFF. DNA for the CDR3: TGTGCCAGCAGTTACTGTTATGCCTGCAATGAGCAGTTCTTC.

Many counts were recorded for this clonotype. The rearrangement joins TRBV20-1 to TRBJ1-1; TRBD1 matches at 7 bases. Germline V gene data show CDR1 as DFQATT and CDR2 as SNEGSKA (reference sequence). The V and J ends lost 5 bases and 0 bases, in that order; junction bases with no gene match: 6. The length of the CDR3 is 14 residues. CDR3 DNA: TGCAGTGCTGGGGAGGGGGCGGTGAACACTGAAGCTTTCTTT. Its protein is CSAGEGAVNTEAFF.